These 3 T cell receptor beta chains came from one sample sequenced in a study of T cells in localized non-small cell lung cancer. Produced via immunoSEQ multiplex PCR; TCRdb's table is partial and in-frame only. The sample includes about 130,000 clones, approximately 88% seen only once; the top ten take approximately 1.7%. Sequencing used peripheral blood, obtained before any cancer treatment. Receptors were obtained from a female donor older than 55 with stage I lung adenocarcinoma.

The rearrangement uses TRBV6-5 and TRBJ2-7, with a tentative D call TRBD2 (6 bases). The V end lost 5 bases, the J end lost 6 bases, and 20 bases lay between the germline ends. The CDR3 has 15 amino acids. Germline V gene lookup returns CDR1 MNHEY and CDR2 SVGAGI. CDR3 loop: CASSGGSQGIGEQYF. The DNA for the CDR3 is TGTGCCAGCAGTGGGGGGAGTCAGGGAATCGGCGAGCAGTACTTC.

The chain is built from TRBV27 and TRBJ1-1; D possibly corresponds to TRBD1 (5 bases). The CDR3 length is 14 residues. Germline V gives CDR1 MNHEY, CDR2 SMNVEV (reference sequence). The V and J ends lost 2 bases and 1 base respectively, with 8 bases between them. CDR3 loop: CASSLRDWNTEAFF. The CDR3, as DNA: TGTGCCAGCAGTTTAAGGGACTGGAACACTGAAGCTTTCTTT.

This chain joins TRBV7-2 and TRBJ2-7, with D unresolved. The CDR3 totals 14 residues. V was shortened by 5 bases and J by 6 bases, with 17 bases between the two germline ends. Germline V CDR1 and CDR2: SGHTA, FQGNSA. CDR3 nucleotide sequence: TGTGCCAGCAGCCACGGTGGGCCGTTTGTCGAGCAGTACTTC. This codes for CASSHGGPFVEQYF.